This T cell receptor beta chain is drawn from a study of blood T cell repertoires in COVID-19. Turning to the study itself: Material from acute and convalescent COVID-19 was sourced from the United States, Italy and Spain. Sample material is recorded as cDNA or gDNA derived from T cells, B-cell-depleted T cells, or PBMCs.

Trimming removed 4 bases from V and 0 bases from J, with 14 bases in between. Germline V gene data show CDR1 as SGDLS and CDR2 as YYNGEE. This CDR3 region has 16 residues. Per the authors' pipeline: Using reference gene primer amplification, nucleated cell counts were estimated. Some clones are missing from TCRdb's copy, which holds only in-frame ones; the method was immunoSEQ multiplex PCR. V, J and clone size are taken as reported in that table, and D and trimming were inferred from the DNA itself. The sample lists 150,000 to 200,000 clones, 89% seen once, with approximately 2.3% in the top ten. Recruitment covered about two dozen US areas and drew participants whose ages spanned roughly 18 to 100 years.

Sequencing was carried out using PBMCs or T cells enriched from blood (not recorded which). This clonotype was obtained from a woman in her forties with acute COVID-19. The J gene is TRBJ1-3, the V gene TRBV9, with D possibly TRBD1 on 6 matching bases. The CDR3 DNA sequence: TGTGCCAGCAGCCCCTGGACAGCCAGCTCTGGAAACACCATATATTTT. Translation: CASSPWTASSGNTIYF. Using reference TRBV9 and TRBJ1-3 for the parts outside the CDR3, the full variable domain is DSGVTQTPKHLITATGQRVTLRCSPRSGDLSVYWYQQSLDQGLQFLIQYYNGEERAKGNILERFSAQQFPDLHSELNLSSLELGDSALYFCASSPWTASSGNTIYFGEGSWLTVV.